This T cell receptor beta chain was observed in a study of Ad26.COV2.S vaccination and SARS-CoV-2 variants. In the study overall: Ad26.COV2.S, an intramuscular injection, was given once or twice 56 days apart.

CDR3 size: 16 residues. Deletions cut 0 bases from V and 0 bases from J, with 12 bases between. The germline CDR1 and CDR2 sequences are SGDLS and YYNGEE. Repertoires were generated with immunoSEQ multiplex PCR, while TCRdb's copy carries only in-frame clones and drops some. The sample consists of more than 250,000 clones, approximately 89% of them appearing once. Treatment described: roughly 20 received Ad26.COV2.S at low or high dose, single or two shots; 5 received placebo; per-sample allocation not given. Following the first vaccine or placebo injection, samples were taken on day 63. The TCR comes from a person between 18 and 65 years old who received the Ad26.COV2.S COVID-19 vaccine or a placebo. This rearrangement joins TRBV9 to TRBJ1-1; D unclear. This specimen was peripheral blood, taken in a trial of Ad26.COV2.S vaccine versus placebo. The CDR3 sequence: CASSVGLGSLNTEAFF. CDR3 coding DNA: TGTGCCAGCAGCGTAGGCTTAGGCAGCTTGAACACTGAAGCTTTCTTT.